Below are 29 T cell receptor beta chains sequenced from a single sample in a study of control samples from healthy donors and cancer patients. The method was immunoSEQ multiplex PCR; TCRdb's version includes in-frame clones alone and lacks a portion of them. This table has about 80,000 clones, roughly 91% appearing once. The sample comprised blood. These receptors were obtained from a man in his forties or fifties in good health.

The V gene is TRBV24-1, the J gene TRBJ1-2; maybe TRBD1 (5 bases). Looked up from germline, CDR1 is KGHDR and CDR2 is SFDVKD. The CDR3 covers 13 residues. Trimming removed 3 bases at V and 8 bases at J, with 12 bases between. CDR3 residues: CATSDLGGFGYTF. CDR3 nucleotide sequence: TGTGCCACCAGTGATCTGGGGGGATTCGGCTACACCTTC.

The chain uses TRBV7-9 and TRBJ1-2; D remains unclear. This CDR3 spans 14 amino acids. Trimming stripped 1 base from V and 4 bases from J, with 10 bases between. From germline, CDR1 is SEHNR and CDR2 FQNEAQ (reference sequence). The CDR3 reads CASSLGQSSYGYTF. Here the CDR3 DNA reads TGTGCCAGCAGCTTAGGGCAGTCTTCCTATGGCTACACCTTC. Full variable domain (remainder filled in from reference TRBV7-9 and TRBJ1-2): DTGVSQNPRHKITKRGQNVTFRCDPISEHNRLYWYRQTLGQGPEFLTYFQNEAQLEKSRLLSDRFSAERPKGSFSTLEIQRTEQGDSAMYLCASSLGQSSYGYTFGSGTRLTVV.

In this sample, this clone turned up once. The gene calls are TRBV11-2 and TRBJ1-1; no definite D call. Germline V gene lookup returns CDR1 SGHAT and CDR2 FQNNGV. The CDR3 consists of 13 residues. The V end lost 5 bases, the J end lost 7 bases, and 14 bases lay between the germline ends. The CDR3 nucleotides read TGTGCCAGCAGCAAAGACTGGGCAGGTGAAGCTTTCTTT. It encodes CASSKDWAGEAFF.

The chain links TRBV2 to TRBJ2-1, with D perhaps TRBD1 (6 bases). Germline CDR1 and CDR2: SNHLY and FYNNEI. V lost 6 bases and J lost 4, with 16 bases in between. The CDR3 spans 15 residues. CDR3 in amino acids: CASSGARGAYNEQFF. The DNA for the CDR3 is TGTGCCAGCAGCGGCGCCAGGGGAGCGTACAATGAGCAGTTCTTC.

The J gene is TRBJ2-7, the V gene TRBV5-1, with no clear D. The germline gives CDR1 SGHRS, CDR2 YFSETQ. This CDR3 spans 15 amino acids. Trimming shortened V by 0 bases and J by 6 bases, and 16 bases separated the two germline ends. DNA for the CDR3: TGCGCCAGCAGCTTGGCGGGCGGATCCTTGGGCGAGCAGTACTTC. Translation: CASSLAGGSLGEQYF.

The chain joins TRBV28 to TRBJ1-6; TRBD1 agrees at 8 bases. The V gene end was trimmed by 6 bases and the J gene end by 8 bases; junction bases not matched to a gene: 9. Germline CDR1 reads MDHEN; CDR2 reads SYDVKM. The CDR3 is made up of 15 amino acids. The CDR3 sequence is CASRYIQGAYSPLHF. The CDR3 DNA sequence: TGTGCCAGCAGATACATCCAGGGGGCTTATTCACCCCTCCACTTT.

Note on this clone: One end of the junction fails to match germline, which may point to a read error. The rearrangement uses TRBV6-1 and TRBJ1-2; 8 bases map to TRBD1. From germline, CDR1 is MNHNS and CDR2 SASEGT. CDR3 length equals 13 residues. The CDR3 here is CASSETAGGARAF. CDR3 DNA: TGTGCCAGCAGTGAAACGGCAGGGGGCGCTCGCGCTTTC.

CDR3 protein: CASSLEANYGYTF. The CDR3 DNA reads TGTGCCAGCTCACTTGAGGCGAACTATGGCTACACCTTC. V gene TRBV18 combines with J gene TRBJ1-2; D gene uncertain. V lost 4 bases and J lost 2, with 8 bases in between. Germline V gives CDR1 KGHSH, CDR2 LQKENI. The CDR3 totals 13 residues.

This chain links TRBV11-1 with TRBJ2-1, with a tentative D call TRBD1 (6 bases). In germline, CDR1 is SGHAT, CDR2 FQDESV (reference sequence). The CDR3 loop spans 15 amino acids. V was trimmed by 5 bases and J by 1 base, leaving 12 bases between them. The CDR3 region is CASSLRGPSYNEQFF. CDR3 DNA: TGTGCCAGCAGCCTCAGGGGACCTTCCTACAATGAGCAGTTCTTC.

The sample holds a few counts of this clone. The rearrangement uses TRBV5-4 and TRBJ1-5, with 9 bases that match TRBD1. The V gene end was trimmed by 1 base and the J gene end by 5 bases; junction bases not matched to a gene: 4. Looked up from germline, CDR1 is SGHNT and CDR2 is YYREEE (reference sequence). The CDR3 extends over 15 amino acids. CDR3 bases: TGTGCCAGCAGCTTGATGGGACAGGGAGATCAGCCCCAGCATTTT. Translated, it gives CASSLMGQGDQPQHF.

The chain couples TRBV9 to TRBJ1-1, with a possible D match to TRBD1 (5 bases). CDR1 and CDR2 from the germline V gene are SGDLS and YYNGEE. The V end was cut by 5 bases, the J end by 0 bases, with 11 bases between. This CDR3 is built from 14 residues. The CDR3 loop is CASSATVMNTEAFF. The DNA of the CDR3 is TGTGCCAGCAGTGCGACAGTCATGAACACTGAAGCTTTCTTT.

The gene calls are TRBV10-2 and TRBJ2-2, with TRBD1 matching 10 bases. There are 16 residues in the CDR3. Germline loops: CDR1 WSHSY, CDR2 SAAADI. The V gene end was trimmed by 6 bases and the J gene end by 5 bases; junction bases not matched to a gene: 9. In nucleotides, the CDR3 is TGCGCCAGCAGCCTTAGACAGGGGGCGCGAACCGGGGAGCTGTTTTTT. It encodes CASSLRQGARTGELFF.

V gene TRBV6-1 combines with J gene TRBJ2-7, with D possibly matching TRBD1 (5 bases). Trimming removed 3 bases at V and 1 base at J, with 10 bases between. Germline CDR1 and CDR2: MNHNS and SASEGT. This CDR3 has 14 residues. CDR3 sequence: CASSDQDSSYEQYF. CDR3 nucleotides: TGTGCCAGCAGTGACCAAGACAGTTCCTACGAGCAGTACTTC.

The chain carries TRBV6-1 and TRBJ2-7; TRBD1 is a possible D gene (6 bases). Trimming removed 1 base at V and 7 bases at J, with 20 bases between. Germline CDR1 and CDR2: MNHNS and SASEGT. This CDR3 region has 16 residues. CDR3 in DNA: TGTGCCAGCAGTGAAGGGCGGGTTTGGGACATGAGGGAGCAGTACTTC. Amino acid sequence: CASSEGRVWDMREQYF.

The genes are TRBV5-1 and TRBJ2-3; maybe TRBD1 (6 bases). The germline CDR1 and CDR2 sequences are SGHRS and YFSETQ. CDR3 size: 19 residues. V lost 2 bases to trimming and J lost 1 base, with 23 bases between them. CDR3 protein: CASSFGFSGWTEGTDTQYF. Written as DNA, the CDR3 is TGCGCCAGCAGCTTCGGATTTTCCGGATGGACAGAGGGCACAGATACGCAGTATTTT. Variable domain in full (rest from reference TRBV5-1 and TRBJ2-3): KAGVTQTPRYLIKTRGQQVTLSCSPISGHRSVSWYQQTPGQGLQFLFEYFSETQRNKGNFPGRFSGRQFSNSRSEMNVSTLELGDSALYLCASSFGFSGWTEGTDTQYFGPGTRLTVL.

CDR3 DNA: TGTGCCAGCAGCTTGGGTACGGGGGTGATCACAGATACGCAGTATTTT. Protein product: CASSLGTGVITDTQYF. V and J are TRBV5-4 and TRBJ2-3; weak D call: TRBD2 (6 bases). Germline lookup yields CDR1 SGHNT and CDR2 YYREEE (reference sequence). There are 16 residues in the CDR3. V dropped 0 bases and J dropped 2 bases, with 13 bases sitting between them.

This clone was seen just once. This chain links TRBV5-8 with TRBJ1-5; D ambiguous. Germline CDR1 SGHTS, CDR2 YDEGEE. The CDR3 is made up of 13 amino acids. The germline V and J ends were trimmed by 4 bases and 0 bases, with 5 bases remaining between them. The CDR3 DNA follows: TGTGCCAGCAGCAGGGATAGCAATCAGCCCCAGCATTTT. Protein sequence: CASSRDSNQPQHF. Full variable domain (missing parts from reference TRBV5-8 and TRBJ1-5): EAGVTQSPTHLIKTRGQQATLRCSPISGHTSVYWYQQALGLGLQFLLWYDEGEERNRGNFPPRFSGRQFPNYSSELNVNALELEDSALYLCASSRDSNQPQHFGDGTRLSIL.

Only one count was recorded for this clone. The chain couples TRBV5-1 to TRBJ2-1, with D unresolved. CDR1 and CDR2 from the germline V gene are SGHRS and YFSETQ. Trimming stripped 2 bases from V and 8 bases from J, with 8 bases between. The CDR3 runs to 12 residues. The chain's CDR3 is CASSFKVDEQFF. In DNA, the CDR3 is TGCGCCAGCAGCTTCAAGGTCGATGAGCAGTTCTTC.

This rearrangement joins TRBV5-1 to TRBJ1-6; D unresolved. CDR3 length equals 15 residues. CDR1 is SGHRS, CDR2 YFSETQ, per germline. The ends were cut back, 2 bases at V and 6 bases at J, with 12 bases in the middle. The CDR3: CASSFSLDGNSPLHF. CDR3 in DNA: TGCGCCAGCAGCTTCAGTCTGGACGGTAATTCACCCCTCCACTTT. The variable domain in full, completed from reference TRBV5-1 and TRBJ1-6, reads KAGVTQTPRYLIKTRGQQVTLSCSPISGHRSVSWYQQTPGQGLQFLFEYFSETQRNKGNFPGRFSGRQFSNSRSEMNVSTLELGDSALYLCASSFSLDGNSPLHFGNGTRLTVT.

This CDR3 is CAISRGGSYNEQFF. CDR3 in DNA: TGTGCCATCAGCCGAGGGGGCTCCTACAATGAGCAGTTCTTC. The rearrangement links TRBV10-3 to TRBJ2-1; D is possibly TRBD1 (6 bases). The length of the CDR3 is 14 residues. V dropped 6 bases and J dropped 0 bases, with 9 bases sitting between them. Germline CDR1 ENHRY, CDR2 SYGVKD.

The chain combines TRBV10-2 with TRBJ2-7, with D perhaps matching TRBD1 or TRBD2 (5 bases each). This CDR3 has 13 residues. The germline CDR1 and CDR2 sequences are WSHSY and SAAADI. The ends were cut back, 2 bases at V and 3 bases at J, with 8 bases in the middle. The chain's CDR3 is CASSEHGGYEQYF. For the CDR3, the DNA is TGCGCCAGCAGTGAGCATGGGGGCTACGAGCAGTACTTC.

This clone was picked up one time. The chain joins TRBV18 to TRBJ2-1, with D possibly being TRBD1 (6 bases). CDR3 length: 12 amino acids. The V gene lost 4 bases and the J gene lost 7 bases, with 8 bases spanning the gap. CDR1 KGHSH and CDR2 LQKENI come from the germline V gene. The CDR3 sequence is CASSQRGNEQFF. The CDR3 DNA sequence: TGTGCCAGCTCACAAAGGGGGAATGAGCAGTTCTTC.

This rearrangement joins TRBV27 to TRBJ1-3; D gene unclear. Germline V CDR1 and CDR2: MNHEY, SMNVEV (reference sequence). Trimming shortened V by 6 bases and J by 0 bases, and 9 bases separated the two germline ends. The CDR3 loop spans 14 amino acids. In nucleotides, the CDR3 is TGTGCCAGCAGCCCTCGGGACTCTGGAAACACCATATATTTT. Encoded protein: CASSPRDSGNTIYF.

This clone was seen a single time. CDR3 in amino acids: CASSDEGLSNQPQHF. CDR3 sequence (DNA): TGTGCCAGCAGTGACGAGGGCTTGAGCAATCAGCCCCAGCATTTT. The chain joins TRBV6-1 to TRBJ1-5, with D hard to call. This CDR3 has 15 amino acids. Trimming removed 3 bases at V and 1 base at J, with 10 bases between. In germline, CDR1 is MNHNS, CDR2 SASEGT.

In its sample, this clone was seen a few times. The chain recombines TRBV29-1 with TRBJ2-1, with D unclear. V gave up 6 bases and J gave up 7 bases, with 4 bases separating them. CDR1 is SQVTM, CDR2 ANQGSEA, per germline. The CDR3 has 9 amino acids. CDR3 protein: CSVYNEQFF. DNA for the CDR3: TGCAGCGTCTATAATGAGCAGTTCTTC.

V usage is TRBV18 and J usage is TRBJ2-5; D gene ambiguous. The V and J ends lost 0 bases and 2 bases respectively, with 10 bases between them. CDR1 KGHSH and CDR2 LQKENI come from the germline V gene. There are 15 residues in the CDR3. The CDR3 region is CASSPPQPIQETQYF. The CDR3 region has the DNA TGTGCCAGCTCACCACCGCAACCCATACAAGAGACCCAGTACTTC.

The CDR3, as DNA: TGTGCCAGCAGCCAGGGGGCAGGGAGTACTGAAGCTTTCTTT. Its protein is CASSQGAGSTEAFF. The chain combines TRBV4-2 with TRBJ1-1, with D tentatively TRBD1 (6 bases). The CDR3 contains 14 residues. Per the germline V gene, CDR1 is LGHNA and CDR2 is YNFKEQ. V was shortened by 3 bases and J by 5 bases, with 13 bases between the two germline ends.

The gene calls are TRBV4-1 and TRBJ1-2; D is unresolved. Germline V gene lookup returns CDR1 MGHRA and CDR2 YSYEKL. The V and J ends lost 0 bases and 0 bases respectively, with 11 bases between them. The CDR3 has 16 residues. CDR3 sequence: CASSQDVGTPNYGYTF. CDR3 sequence (DNA): TGCGCCAGCAGCCAAGATGTGGGTACCCCTAACTATGGCTACACCTTC.

This chain uses TRBV6-5 with TRBJ1-2; D gene uncertain. The V and J ends lost 4 bases and 6 bases respectively, with 21 bases between them. Per the germline V gene, CDR1 is MNHEY and CDR2 is SVGAGI. This CDR3 comprises 16 residues. The CDR3 region is CASSSHNPSGKNGYTF. The DNA of the CDR3 is TGTGCCAGCAGTTCCCACAATCCTTCAGGAAAAAATGGCTACACCTTC.